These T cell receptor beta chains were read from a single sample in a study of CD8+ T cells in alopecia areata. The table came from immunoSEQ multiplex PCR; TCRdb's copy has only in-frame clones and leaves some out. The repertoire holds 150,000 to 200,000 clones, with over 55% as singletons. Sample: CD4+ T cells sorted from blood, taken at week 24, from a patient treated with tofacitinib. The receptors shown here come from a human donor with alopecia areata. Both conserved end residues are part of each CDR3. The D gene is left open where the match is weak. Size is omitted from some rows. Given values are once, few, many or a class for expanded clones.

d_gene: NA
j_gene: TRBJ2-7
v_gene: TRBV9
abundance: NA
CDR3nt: TGTGCCAGCAGCGAGACAGGCTCAACCTACGAGCAGTACTTC
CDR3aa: CASSETGSTYEQYF

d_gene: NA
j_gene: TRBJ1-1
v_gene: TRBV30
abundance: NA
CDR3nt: TGTGCCTGGAGTGGGCAGACCCCAGAAGCTTTCTTT
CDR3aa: CAWSGQTPEAFF

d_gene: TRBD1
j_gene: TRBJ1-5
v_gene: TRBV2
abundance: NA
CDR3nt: TGTGCCAGCAGCTCACAACAGGGGTACAATCAGCCCCAGCATTTT
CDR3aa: CASSSQQGYNQPQHF

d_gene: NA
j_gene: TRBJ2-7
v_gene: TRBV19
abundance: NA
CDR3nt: TGTGCCAGTAGTATAGTTCAGGGCTACGAGCAGTACTTC
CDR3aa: CASSIVQGYEQYF

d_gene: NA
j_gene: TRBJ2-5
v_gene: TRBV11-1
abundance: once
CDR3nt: TGTGCCAGCAGCTTAGGAGGGCGAGAGACCCAGTACTTC
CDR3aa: CASSLGGRETQYF

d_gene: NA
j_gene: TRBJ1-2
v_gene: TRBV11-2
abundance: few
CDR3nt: TGTGCCAGCAGCCCATCGACAAGTCGACACACCTTC
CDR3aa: CASSPSTSRHTF

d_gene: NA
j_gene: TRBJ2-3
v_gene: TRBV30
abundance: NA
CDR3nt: TGTGCCTGGAGTAGAAGTTCTAGCACAGATACGCAGTATTTT
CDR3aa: CAWSRSSSTDTQYF

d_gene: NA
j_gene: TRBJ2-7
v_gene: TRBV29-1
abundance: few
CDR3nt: TGCAGCGTTGGTGGGCGAGCGGTCTACGAGCAGTACTTC
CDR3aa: CSVGGRAVYEQYF

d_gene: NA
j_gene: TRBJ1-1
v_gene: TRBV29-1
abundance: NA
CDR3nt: TGCAGCGTTGCTGAGGGATCGAACACTGAAGCTTTCTTT
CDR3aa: CSVAEGSNTEAFF

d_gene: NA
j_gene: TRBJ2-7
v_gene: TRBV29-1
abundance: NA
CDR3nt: TGCAGCGTTTCAGATGGTGTGTACGAGCAGTACTTC
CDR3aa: CSVSDGVYEQYF

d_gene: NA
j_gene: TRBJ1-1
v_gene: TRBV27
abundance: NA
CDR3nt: TGTGCCAGCAGTCCTGTCTTGAACACTGAAGCTTTCTTT
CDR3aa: CASSPVLNTEAFF

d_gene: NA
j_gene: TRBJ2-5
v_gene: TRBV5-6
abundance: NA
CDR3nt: TGTGCCAGCAGCTTACGCTCCCAGGTCCCCCGCAGGGAGACCCAGTACTTC
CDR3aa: CASSLRSQVPRRETQYF

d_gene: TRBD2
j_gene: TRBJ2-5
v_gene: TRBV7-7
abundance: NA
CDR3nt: TGTGCCAGCAGCAATAGCGGGGGCCCCCAAGAGACCCAGTACTTC
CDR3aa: CASSNSGGPQETQYF